The rows below give T cell receptor beta chains drawn from one sample of a study of neurological immune-mediated disorders. TCRdb independently ran MiXCR on the 5' RACE reads; one entry per CDR3 protein. The table has tens of thousands of distinct CDR3 sequences, roughly 4.8% seen once. Material: PBMCs. The receptor source for this set is a woman aged 25 to 39 with multiple sclerosis. Both conserved end residues are part of each CDR3. D genes are given only for firm matches. Size is stated for part of the rows, as once, few or many counts, or as a class when the clone is expanded.

j_call,d_call,cdr3_length,clone_size,v_call,cdr3_nt,cdr3_aa
TRBJ2-1,TRBD1,12,many,TRBV5-1,TGCGCCAGCAGCCCACCGACAGGGTTGCAGTTCTTC,CASSPPTGLQFF
TRBJ2-5,.,15,many,TRBV20-1,TGCAGTGCTAGATCCTGGGGGGCGGGAGATGAGACCCAGTACTTC,CSARSWGAGDETQYF
TRBJ1-1,TRBD1,14,many,TRBV15,TGTGCCACCAGCAGTGGGGACAGGGAGACTGAAGCTTTCTTT,CATSSGDRETEAFF
TRBJ2-5,.,13,many,TRBV10-1,TGCGCCAGCAGTGGTGGTCTGCAAGAGACCCAGTACTTC,CASSGGLQETQYF
TRBJ2-7,TRBD1,15,few,TRBV11-2,TGTGCCAGCAGCCCCGCTCGCACAGGGGTCCAAGAGCAGTACTTC,CASSPARTGVQEQYF
TRBJ1-5,TRBD1,17,many,TRBV3-1,TGTGCCAGCAGCCAAGCCATCCCAGGGGGCCGCAATCAGCCCCAGCATTTT,CASSQAIPGGRNQPQHF
TRBJ2-7,.,21,.,TRBV5-1,.,CASSFYICSASHRGLSYEQYF
TRBJ2-2,.,14,many,TRBV11-2,TGTGCCAGCAGCCAAGGCTATTCTCTCGGGGAGCTGTTTTTT,CASSQGYSLGELFF
TRBJ2-1,.,14,.,TRBV20-1,TGCAGTGCTAGAGTAGGGGGTGGCTACAATGAGCAGTTCTTC,CSARVGGGYNEQFF
TRBJ2-4,TRBD1,16,.,TRBV25-1,TGTGCCAGCAGTCCCACGACAGGGGGCGGGGAAAACATTCAGTACTTC,CASSPTTGGGENIQYF
TRBJ2-3,TRBD2,16,many,TRBV12-3/TRBV12-4,TGTGCCAGCACCTTGGGACTAGCGGGGGGGTCTAGTACGCAGTATTTT,CASTLGLAGGSSTQYF
TRBJ2-2,.,15,many,TRBV5-1,TGCGCCAGCAGCTTGTTGGGAGAAAGGACCGGGGAGCTGTTTTTT,CASSLLGERTGELFF
TRBJ2-1,.,13,many,TRBV20-1,TGCAGTGCTAGAGCTCGTCAGGACCATGAGCAGTTCTTC,CSARARQDHEQFF
TRBJ2-5,TRBD1,15,many,TRBV20-1,TGCAGTGCTTTTCCTCGGACAGGGGGTGAAGAGACCCAGTACTTC,CSAFPRTGGEETQYF
TRBJ2-1,.,15,many,TRBV7-9,TGTGCCAGCACCGGGGGAGGGGGCCTCTACAATGAGCAGTTCTTC,CASTGGGGLYNEQFF
TRBJ2-1,TRBD2,16,few,TRBV14,TGTGCCAGCAGCCAAGATTGGTCGACTAGCGTAAATGAGCAGTTCTTC,CASSQDWSTSVNEQFF
TRBJ1-5,TRBD1,15,many,TRBV25-1,TGTGCCAGCAGTGCGACAGGGCTGAGCAATCAGCCCCAGCATTTT,CASSATGLSNQPQHF
TRBJ1-4,TRBD1,14,few,TRBV2,TGTGCCAGCAGGGGGGACAGCCAAAATGAAAAACTGTTTTTT,CASRGDSQNEKLFF
TRBJ2-5,.,12,many,TRBV4-1,TGCGCCAGCAGCCAAGTTGGAGGGACCCAGTACTTC,CASSQVGGTQYF
TRBJ2-2,.,13,many,TRBV3-1,TGTGCCAGCAGCCGTTCGGCCACCGGGGAGCTGTTTTTT,CASSRSATGELFF
TRBJ2-3,.,16,many,TRBV20-1,TGCAGTGCGGCCGGGAGTGGGTTTCGGAGCACAGATACGCAGTATTTT,CSAAGSGFRSTDTQYF
TRBJ1-5,.,16,.,TRBV28,TGTGCCAGCAGTTTATTGGGGGAAAGTGGTAATAAGACCCAGAATTTT,CASSLLGESGNKTQNF
TRBJ1-1,.,14,few,TRBV20-1,TGCAGTGCTAGTACAGGCGGGGGGAACACTGAAGCTTTCTTT,CSASTGGGNTEAFF
TRBJ1-1,.,13,.,TRBV5-6,TGTGCCAGCAGCTGGGGCGAGGGCACTGAAGCTTTCTTT,CASSWGEGTEAFF
TRBJ2-3,TRBD2,13,many,TRBV3-1,TGTGCCAGCAGCGGGAGGGTAACAGATACGCAGTATTTT,CASSGRVTDTQYF